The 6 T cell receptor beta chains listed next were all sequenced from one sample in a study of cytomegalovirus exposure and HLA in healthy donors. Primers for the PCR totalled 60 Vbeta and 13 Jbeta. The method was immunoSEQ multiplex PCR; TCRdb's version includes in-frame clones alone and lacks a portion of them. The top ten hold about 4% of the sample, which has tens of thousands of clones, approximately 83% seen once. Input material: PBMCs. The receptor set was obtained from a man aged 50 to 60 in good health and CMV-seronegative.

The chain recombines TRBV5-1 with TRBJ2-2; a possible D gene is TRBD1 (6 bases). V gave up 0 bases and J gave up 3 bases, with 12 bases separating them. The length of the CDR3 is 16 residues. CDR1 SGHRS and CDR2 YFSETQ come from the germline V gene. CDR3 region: CASSLGGGAYTGELFF. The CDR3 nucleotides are TGCGCCAGCAGCTTGGGAGGGGGAGCGTACACCGGGGAGCTGTTTTTT. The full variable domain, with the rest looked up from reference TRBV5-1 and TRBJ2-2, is KAGVTQTPRYLIKTRGQQVTLSCSPISGHRSVSWYQQTPGQGLQFLFEYFSETQRNKGNFPGRFSGRQFSNSRSEMNVSTLELGDSALYLCASSLGGGAYTGELFFGEGSRLTVL.

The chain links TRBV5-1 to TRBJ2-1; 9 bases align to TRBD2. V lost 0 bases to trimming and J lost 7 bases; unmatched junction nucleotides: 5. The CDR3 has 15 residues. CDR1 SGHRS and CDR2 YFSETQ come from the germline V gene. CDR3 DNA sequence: TGCGCCAGCAGCTTGGCCGCTAGCGGGACGAATGAGCAGTTCTTC. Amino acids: CASSLAASGTNEQFF.

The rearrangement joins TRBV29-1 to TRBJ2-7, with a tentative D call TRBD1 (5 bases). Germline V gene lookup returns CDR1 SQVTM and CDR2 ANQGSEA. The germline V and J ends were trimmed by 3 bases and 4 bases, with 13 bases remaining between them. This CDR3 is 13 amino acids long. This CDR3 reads CSVEGQGLYEQYF. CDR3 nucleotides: TGCAGCGTTGAGGGGCAGGGTTTATACGAGCAGTACTTC.

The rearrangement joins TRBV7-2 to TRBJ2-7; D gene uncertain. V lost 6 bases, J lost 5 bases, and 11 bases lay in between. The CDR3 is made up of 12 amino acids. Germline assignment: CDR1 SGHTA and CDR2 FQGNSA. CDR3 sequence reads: CASSSFPHEQYF. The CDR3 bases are TGTGCCAGCAGTTCCTTTCCCCACGAGCAGTACTTC. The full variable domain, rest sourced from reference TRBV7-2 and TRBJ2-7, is GAGVSQSPSNKVTEKGKDVELRCDPISGHTALYWYRQSLGQGLEFLIYFQGNSAPDKSGLPSDRFSAERTGGSVSTLTIQRTQQEDSAVYLCASSSFPHEQYFGPGTRLTVT.

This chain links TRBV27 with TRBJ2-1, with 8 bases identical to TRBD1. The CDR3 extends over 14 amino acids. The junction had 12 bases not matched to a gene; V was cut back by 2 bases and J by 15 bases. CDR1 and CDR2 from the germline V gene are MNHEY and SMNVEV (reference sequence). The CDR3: CASSLTSSDRERFF. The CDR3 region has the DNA TGTGCCAGCAGTTTAACAAGCTCGGACAGGGAAAGGTTCTTC.

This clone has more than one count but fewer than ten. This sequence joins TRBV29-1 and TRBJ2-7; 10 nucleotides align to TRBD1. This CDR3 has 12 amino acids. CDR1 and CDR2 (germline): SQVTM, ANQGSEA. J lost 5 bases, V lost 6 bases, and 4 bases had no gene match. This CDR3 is CSVPGTGDEQYF. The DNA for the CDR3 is TGCAGCGTCCCCGGGACAGGGGACGAGCAGTACTTC.